These 13 T cell receptor beta chains originate from one sample sequenced in a study of blood T cell repertoires in COVID-19. Profiled with immunoSEQ multiplex PCR; TCRdb holds only in-frame clones, not every one. Of roughly 300,000 clones listed, 80% to 90% are singletons. Specimen: PBMCs or T cells enriched from blood (not recorded which). The origin of the receptors is a man aged 30 to 45 who had recovered from COVID-19.

The genes are TRBV11-2 and TRBJ2-1, with a possible D match to TRBD2 (6 bases). V was shortened by 1 base and J by 4 bases, with 14 bases between the two germline ends. This CDR3 is 16 amino acids long. Germline assignment: CDR1 SGHAT and CDR2 FQNNGV. DNA for the CDR3: TGTGCCAGCAGCTTAGTCGGCGGGACTTCATACAATGAGCAGTTCTTC. As protein: CASSLVGGTSYNEQFF.

This chain uses TRBV6-5 with TRBJ1-5; 8 nucleotides match TRBD1. The V gene end was trimmed by 7 bases and the J gene end by 7 bases; junction bases not matched to a gene: 9. Germline V gene data show CDR1 as MNHEY and CDR2 as SVGAGI. The CDR3 consists of 14 residues. Here the CDR3 DNA reads TGTGCCAGCATGTCACGCGGACAGGGCCAGCCCCAGCATTTT. Protein sequence: CASMSRGQGQPQHF.

V usage is TRBV11-2 and J usage is TRBJ1-1; D is undetermined. CDR1 SGHAT and CDR2 FQNNGV come from the germline V gene. The CDR3 loop spans 17 amino acids. V lost 5 bases, J lost 1 base, and 20 bases lay in between. CDR3 bases: TGTGCCAGCAGCCCAGGACGGGGTTTTTATAAGAACACTGAAGCTTTCTTT. It encodes CASSPGRGFYKNTEAFF.

This sequence joins TRBV7-6 and TRBJ2-7; TRBD1 might be the D (6 bases). The V end lost 2 bases, the J end lost 0 bases, and 8 bases lay between the germline ends. Looked up from germline, CDR1 is SGHVS and CDR2 is FNYEAQ. The CDR3 spans 14 residues. CDR3 bases: TGTGCCAGCAGCTTAACAGGGAGCTCCTACGAGCAGTACTTC. Its translation: CASSLTGSSYEQYF.

V is TRBV30 and J is TRBJ1-5, with D maybe TRBD1 (6 bases). The CDR3 contains 14 residues. Germline V lookup: CDR1 GTSNPN, CDR2 SVGIG (reference sequence). V gave up 2 bases and J gave up 5 bases, with 13 bases separating them. The CDR3 nucleotides read TGTGCCTGGAGTCTTTGGGACACGGATCAGCCCCAGCATTTT. This codes for CAWSLWDTDQPQHF. Looking up the rest from reference TRBV30 and TRBJ1-5 gives the full variable domain: SQTIHQWPATLVQPVGSPLSLECTVEGTSNPNLYWYRQAAGRGLQLLFYSVGIGQISSEVPQNLSASRPQDRQFILSSKKLLLSDSGFYLCAWSLWDTDQPQHFGDGTRLSIL.

CDR3 region: CASSRLSEAYNSPLHF. In DNA form, the CDR3 reads TGTGCCAGCTCACGTCTTTCGGAGGCCTATAATTCACCCCTCCACTTT. V is TRBV18 and J is TRBJ1-6; no clear D. The CDR3 runs 16 residues. Between the trimmed V and J ends, which lost 4 bases and 2 bases, there was a span of 12 bases. In germline, CDR1 is KGHSH, CDR2 LQKENI.

This clone was seen more than once but under ten times. The chain is built from TRBV11-3 and TRBJ1-3; D unclear. The CDR3 has 13 residues. Trimming left V 1 base short and J 4 bases short, with 5 bases between. Germline V lookup: CDR1 SGHNT, CDR2 YENEEA. The CDR3 spells CASSLVSGNTIYF. The CDR3 DNA sequence: TGTGCCAGCAGCTTAGTATCGGGAAACACCATATATTTT.

The chain joins TRBV7-9 to TRBJ2-4, with 8 bases that match TRBD1. Trimming cost V 4 bases and J 8 bases; bases outside gene matches: 7. CDR3 length: 14 residues. CDR1 and CDR2 (germline): SEHNR, FQNEAQ (reference sequence). Here the CDR3 reads CASSSGQGVDIQYF. The CDR3 DNA sequence: TGTGCCAGCAGCTCCGGACAGGGCGTGGACATTCAGTACTTC.

This rearrangement joins TRBV5-1 to TRBJ2-7; 8 positions agree with TRBD1. The CDR3 totals 13 residues. V dropped 4 bases and J dropped 12; count of bases not matched to a gene: 12. Germline V gene sequence: CDR1 SGHRS, CDR2 YFSETQ. The CDR3 nucleotides are TGCGCCAGCAGCGGCTCCGGGACAGGTCTACCGTACTTC. It yields the protein CASSGSGTGLPYF.

J is TRBJ1-5 and V is TRBV21-1. TRBV21-1 is marked as a pseudogene. The CDR3 spans 15 residues. The CDR3 here is CASSPPGDRNQPQHF. The CDR3, as DNA: TGTGCCAGCAGCCCCCCGGGGGACCGCAATCAGCCCCAGCATTTT.

The chain joins TRBV4-1 to TRBJ1-1; a possible D gene is TRBD1 (6 bases). The CDR3 is made up of 13 amino acids. Trimming left V 4 bases short and J 8 bases short, with 14 bases between. The germline gives CDR1 MGHRA, CDR2 YSYEKL. This chain's CDR3 is CASSPRQVPEAFF. The CDR3 region has the DNA TGCGCCAGCAGCCCCCGACAGGTCCCCGAAGCTTTCTTT.

The genes are TRBV29-1 and TRBJ2-7; perhaps TRBD1 as D (5 bases). Trimming pared 4 bases from V and 4 bases from J, leaving 8 bases between. Per germline, CDR1 SQVTM and CDR2 ANQGSEA. This CDR3 is built from 11 residues. CDR3 sequence (DNA): TGCAGCGTTGTTTCAGGGTACGAGCAGTACTTC. Translating it yields CSVVSGYEQYF.

The rearrangement uses TRBV29-1 and TRBJ1-3; 7 nucleotides agree with TRBD1. CDR1 is SQVTM, CDR2 ANQGSEA, per germline. The CDR3 runs to 14 residues. V lost 6 bases, J lost 4 bases, and 9 bases stayed unmatched. The CDR3 spells CSVETGEHGNTIYF. CDR3 sequence (DNA): TGCAGCGTCGAAACAGGGGAACACGGAAACACCATATATTTT.